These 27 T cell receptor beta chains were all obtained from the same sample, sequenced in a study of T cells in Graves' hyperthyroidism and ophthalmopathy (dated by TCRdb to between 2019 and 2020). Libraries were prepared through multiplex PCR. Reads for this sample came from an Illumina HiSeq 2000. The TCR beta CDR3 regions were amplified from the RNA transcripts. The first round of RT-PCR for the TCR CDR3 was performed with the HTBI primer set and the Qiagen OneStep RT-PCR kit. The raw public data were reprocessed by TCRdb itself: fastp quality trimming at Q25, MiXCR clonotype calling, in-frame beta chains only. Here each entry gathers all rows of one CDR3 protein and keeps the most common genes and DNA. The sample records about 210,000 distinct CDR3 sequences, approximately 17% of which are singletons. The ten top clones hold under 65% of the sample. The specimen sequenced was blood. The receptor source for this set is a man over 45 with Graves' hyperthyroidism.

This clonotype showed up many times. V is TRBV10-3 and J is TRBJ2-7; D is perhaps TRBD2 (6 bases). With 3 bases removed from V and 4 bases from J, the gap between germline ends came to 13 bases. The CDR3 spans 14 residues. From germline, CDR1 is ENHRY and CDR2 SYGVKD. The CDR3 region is CAISERRGDYEQYF. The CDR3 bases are TGTGCCATCAGTGAAAGGAGGGGCGATTACGAGCAGTACTTC.

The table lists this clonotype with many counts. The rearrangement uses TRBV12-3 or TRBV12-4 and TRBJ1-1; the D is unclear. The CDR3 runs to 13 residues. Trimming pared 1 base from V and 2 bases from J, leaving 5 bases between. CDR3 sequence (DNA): TGTGCCAGCAGTTTAGTCTCAAACACTGAAGCTTTCTTT. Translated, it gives CASSLVSNTEAFF.

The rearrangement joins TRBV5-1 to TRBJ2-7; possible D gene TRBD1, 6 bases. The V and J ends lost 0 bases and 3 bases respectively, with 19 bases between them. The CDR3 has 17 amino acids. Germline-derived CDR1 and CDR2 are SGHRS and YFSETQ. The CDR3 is CASSLAFSGGQRYEQYF. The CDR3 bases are TGCGCCAGCAGCTTGGCCTTTTCTGGAGGACAGCGCTACGAGCAGTACTTC.

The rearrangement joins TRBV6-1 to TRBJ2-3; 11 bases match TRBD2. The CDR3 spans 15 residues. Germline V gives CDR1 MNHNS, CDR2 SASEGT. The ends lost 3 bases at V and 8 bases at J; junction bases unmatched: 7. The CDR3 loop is CASSDETSGATTQYF. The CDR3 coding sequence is TGTGCCAGCAGTGACGAGACTAGCGGGGCGACTACGCAGTATTTT.

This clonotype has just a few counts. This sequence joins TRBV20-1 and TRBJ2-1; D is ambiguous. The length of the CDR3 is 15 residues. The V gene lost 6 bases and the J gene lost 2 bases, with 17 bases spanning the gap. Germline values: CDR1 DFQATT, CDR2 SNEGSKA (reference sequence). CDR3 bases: TGCAGTGCCCCCCCCTTTGGCAGGCCCTACAATGAGCAGTTCTTC. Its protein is CSAPPFGRPYNEQFF.

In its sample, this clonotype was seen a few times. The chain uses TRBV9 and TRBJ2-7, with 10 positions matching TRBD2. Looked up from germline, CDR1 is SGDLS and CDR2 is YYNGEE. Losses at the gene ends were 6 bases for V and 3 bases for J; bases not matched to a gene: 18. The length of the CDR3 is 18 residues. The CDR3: CASNYVGLAGDVGYEQYF. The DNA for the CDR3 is TGTGCCAGCAACTACGTAGGTCTAGCGGGAGATGTCGGCTACGAGCAGTACTTC.

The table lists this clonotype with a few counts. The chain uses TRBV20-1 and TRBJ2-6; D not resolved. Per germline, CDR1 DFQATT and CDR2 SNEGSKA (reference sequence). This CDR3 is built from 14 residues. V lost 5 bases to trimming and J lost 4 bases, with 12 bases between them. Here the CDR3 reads CSAPLEVGANVLTF. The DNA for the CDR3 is TGCAGTGCTCCACTCGAAGTAGGGGCCAACGTCCTGACTTTC.

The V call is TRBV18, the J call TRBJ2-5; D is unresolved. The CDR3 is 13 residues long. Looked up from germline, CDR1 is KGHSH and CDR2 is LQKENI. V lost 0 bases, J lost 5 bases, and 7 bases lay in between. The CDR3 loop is CASSPPAWETQYF. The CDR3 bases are TGTGCCAGCTCACCACCAGCGTGGGAGACCCAGTACTTC.

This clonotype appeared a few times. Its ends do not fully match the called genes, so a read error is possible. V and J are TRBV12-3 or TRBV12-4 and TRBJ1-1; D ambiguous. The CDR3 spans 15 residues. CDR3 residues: CASSFRAPMNAEAFF. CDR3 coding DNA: TGTGCCAGCAGTTTTAGAGCGCCGATGAACGCTGAAGCTTTCTTT.

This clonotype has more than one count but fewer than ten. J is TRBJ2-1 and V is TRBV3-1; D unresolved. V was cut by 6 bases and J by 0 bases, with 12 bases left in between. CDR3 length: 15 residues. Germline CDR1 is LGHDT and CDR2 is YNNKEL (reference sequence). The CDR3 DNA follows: TGTGCCAGCAGTAAGTACTCCAACTCCTACAATGAGCAGTTCTTC. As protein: CASSKYSNSYNEQFF.

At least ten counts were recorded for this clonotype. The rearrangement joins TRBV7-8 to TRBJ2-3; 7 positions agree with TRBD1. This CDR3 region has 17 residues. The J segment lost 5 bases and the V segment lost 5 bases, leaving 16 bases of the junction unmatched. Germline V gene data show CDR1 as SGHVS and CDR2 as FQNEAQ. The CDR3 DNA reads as TGTGCCAGCAGCCTCTTTGGACAGGCGGGCGGCGGAGATACGCAGTATTTT. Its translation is CASSLFGQAGGGDTQYF.

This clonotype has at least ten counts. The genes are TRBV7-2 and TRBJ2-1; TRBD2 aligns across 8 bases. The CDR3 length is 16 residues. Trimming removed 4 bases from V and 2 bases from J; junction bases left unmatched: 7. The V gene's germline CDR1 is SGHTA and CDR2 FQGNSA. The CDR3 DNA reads TGTGCCAGCAGCTCCTTAGCGGGAATGACCTACAATGAGCAGTTCTTC. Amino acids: CASSSLAGMTYNEQFF.

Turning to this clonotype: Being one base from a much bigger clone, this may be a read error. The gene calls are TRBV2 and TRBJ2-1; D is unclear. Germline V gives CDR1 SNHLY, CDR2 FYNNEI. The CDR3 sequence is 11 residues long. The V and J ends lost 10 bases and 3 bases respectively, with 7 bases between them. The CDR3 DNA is TGTGCCAACGGAAACTACAATGAGCAGTTCTTC. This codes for CANGNYNEQFF.

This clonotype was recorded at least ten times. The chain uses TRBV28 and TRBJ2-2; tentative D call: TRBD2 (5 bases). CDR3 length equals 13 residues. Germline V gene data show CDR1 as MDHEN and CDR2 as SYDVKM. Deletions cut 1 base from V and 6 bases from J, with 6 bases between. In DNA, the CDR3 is TGTGCCAGCAGTTTATCGGGGTCCGGGGAGCTGTTTTTT. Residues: CASSLSGSGELFF.

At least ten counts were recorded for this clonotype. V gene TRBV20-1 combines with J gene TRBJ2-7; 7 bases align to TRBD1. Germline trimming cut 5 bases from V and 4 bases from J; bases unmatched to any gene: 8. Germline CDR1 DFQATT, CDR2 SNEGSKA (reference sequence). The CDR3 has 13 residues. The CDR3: CSAARDSNYEQYF. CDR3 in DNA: TGCAGTGCTGCTCGGGACAGTAATTACGAGCAGTACTTC.

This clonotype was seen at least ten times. The CDR3 reads CSAGDRGAPLHF. In DNA form, the CDR3 reads TGCAGTGCTGGGGACAGGGGGGCACCCCTCCACTTT. The genes are TRBV20-1 and TRBJ1-6; 11 nucleotides line up with TRBD1. The CDR3 contains 12 residues. The V and J ends lost 5 bases and 11 bases, in that order; junction bases with no gene match: 2. Germline V lookup: CDR1 DFQATT, CDR2 SNEGSKA (reference sequence).

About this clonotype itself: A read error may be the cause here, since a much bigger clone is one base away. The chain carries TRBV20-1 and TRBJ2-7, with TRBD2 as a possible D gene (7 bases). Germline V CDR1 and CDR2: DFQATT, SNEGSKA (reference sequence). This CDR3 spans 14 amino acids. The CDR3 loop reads CSAGGRLSSHEQYF. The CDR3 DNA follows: TGCAGTGCGGGGGGGCGGTTAAGCTCCCACGAGCAGTACTTC.

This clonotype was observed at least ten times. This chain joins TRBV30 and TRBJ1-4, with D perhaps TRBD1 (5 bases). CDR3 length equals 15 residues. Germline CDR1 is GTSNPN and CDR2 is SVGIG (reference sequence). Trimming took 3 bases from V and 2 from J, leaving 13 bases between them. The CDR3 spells CAWSEAGPTNEKLFF. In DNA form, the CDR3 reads TGTGCCTGGAGCGAAGCAGGGCCGACTAATGAAAAACTGTTTTTT.

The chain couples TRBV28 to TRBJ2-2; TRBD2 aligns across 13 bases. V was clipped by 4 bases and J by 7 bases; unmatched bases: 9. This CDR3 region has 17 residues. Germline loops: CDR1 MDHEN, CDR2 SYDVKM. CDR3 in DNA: TGTGCCAGCAGTTCCGGACTAGCGGGAGAACTTGGCGGGGAGCTGTTTTTT. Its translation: CASSSGLAGELGGELFF.

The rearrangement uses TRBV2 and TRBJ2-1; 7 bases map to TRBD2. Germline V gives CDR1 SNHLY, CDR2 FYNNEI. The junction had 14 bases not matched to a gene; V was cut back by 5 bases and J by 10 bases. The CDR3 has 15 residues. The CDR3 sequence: CASSRTGTTTEEQFF. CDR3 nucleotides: TGTGCCAGCAGTCGCACCGGGACTACTACAGAGGAGCAGTTCTTC.

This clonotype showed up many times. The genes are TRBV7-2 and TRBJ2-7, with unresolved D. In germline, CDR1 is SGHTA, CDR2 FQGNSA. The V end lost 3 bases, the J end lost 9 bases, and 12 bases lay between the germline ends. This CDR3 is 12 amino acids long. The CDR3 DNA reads TGTGCCAGCAGCTTCGGGCCCTTGGGGCAGTACTTC. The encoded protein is CASSFGPLGQYF.

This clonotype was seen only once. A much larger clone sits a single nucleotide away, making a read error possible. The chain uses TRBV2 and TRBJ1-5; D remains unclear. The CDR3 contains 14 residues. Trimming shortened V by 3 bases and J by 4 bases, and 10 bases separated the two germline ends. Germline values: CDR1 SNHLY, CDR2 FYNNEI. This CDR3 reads CASSDRQMNQPQHF. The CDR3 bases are TGTGCCAGCAGTGACCGTCAGATGAATCAGCCCCAGCATTTT.

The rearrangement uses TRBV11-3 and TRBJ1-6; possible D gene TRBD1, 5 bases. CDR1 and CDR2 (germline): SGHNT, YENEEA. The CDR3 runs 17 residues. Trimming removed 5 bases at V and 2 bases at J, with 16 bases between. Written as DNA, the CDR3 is TGTGCCAGCAGCACCCGGGGCCGCGGGGCCTATAATTCACCCCTCCACTTT. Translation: CASSTRGRGAYNSPLHF.

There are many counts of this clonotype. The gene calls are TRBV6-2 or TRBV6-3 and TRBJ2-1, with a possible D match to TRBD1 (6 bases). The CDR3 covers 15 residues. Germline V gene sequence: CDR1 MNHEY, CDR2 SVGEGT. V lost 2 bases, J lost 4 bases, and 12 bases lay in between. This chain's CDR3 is CASSYRQELYNEQFF. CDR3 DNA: TGTGCCAGCAGTTACCGACAGGAACTTTACAATGAGCAGTTCTTC.

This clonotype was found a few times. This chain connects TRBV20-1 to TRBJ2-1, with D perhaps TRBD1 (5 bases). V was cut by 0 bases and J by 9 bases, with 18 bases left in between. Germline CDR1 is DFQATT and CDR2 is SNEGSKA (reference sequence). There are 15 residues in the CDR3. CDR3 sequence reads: CSARDLVVGASEQFF. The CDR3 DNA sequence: TGCAGTGCTAGAGATCTTGTGGTAGGGGCCTCTGAGCAGTTCTTC.

The CDR3: CASSYSSQGPLAFF. CDR3 in DNA: TGTGCCAGCAGTTACTCGAGTCAGGGCCCCTTGGCTTTCTTT. V is TRBV6-5 and J is TRBJ1-1; tentative D call: TRBD1 (5 bases). Germline CDR1 reads MNHEY; CDR2 reads SVGAGI. Trimming cost V 0 bases and J 11 bases, with 16 bases left between them. The CDR3 extends over 14 amino acids.

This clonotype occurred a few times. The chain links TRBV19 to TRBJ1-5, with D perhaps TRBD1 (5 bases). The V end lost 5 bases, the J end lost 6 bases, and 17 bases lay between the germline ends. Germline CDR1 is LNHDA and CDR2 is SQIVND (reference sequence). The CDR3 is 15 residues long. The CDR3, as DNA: TGTGCCAGTAGTCGGGGGACCTTAGAGGGTCAGCCCCAGCATTTT. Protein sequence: CASSRGTLEGQPQHF.